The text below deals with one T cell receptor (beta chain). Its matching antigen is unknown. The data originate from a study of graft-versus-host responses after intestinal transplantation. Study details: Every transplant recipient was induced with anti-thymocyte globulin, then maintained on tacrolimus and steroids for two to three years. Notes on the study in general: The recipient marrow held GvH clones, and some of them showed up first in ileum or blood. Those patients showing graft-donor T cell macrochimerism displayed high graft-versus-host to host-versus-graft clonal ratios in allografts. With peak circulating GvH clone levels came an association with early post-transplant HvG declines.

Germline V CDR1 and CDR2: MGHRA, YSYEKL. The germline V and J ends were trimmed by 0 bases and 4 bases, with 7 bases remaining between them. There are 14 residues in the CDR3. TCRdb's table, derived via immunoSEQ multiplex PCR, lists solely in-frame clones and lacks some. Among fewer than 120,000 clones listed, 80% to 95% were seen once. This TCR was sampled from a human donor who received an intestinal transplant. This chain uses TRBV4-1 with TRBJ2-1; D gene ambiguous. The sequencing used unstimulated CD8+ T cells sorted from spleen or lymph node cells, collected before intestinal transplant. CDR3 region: CASSQETKYNEQFF. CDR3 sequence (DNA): TGCGCCAGCAGCCAAGAAACGAAGTACAATGAGCAGTTCTTC.